One and the same sample provided the 22 T cell receptor beta chains below, sequenced in a study of cytomegalovirus exposure and HLA in healthy donors. Use of 60 Vbeta and 13 Jbeta primers characterized the PCR. Sequencing used immunoSEQ multiplex PCR; TCRdb keeps in-frame clones, though not all of them. Of about 200,000 clones in the sample, about 80% are singletons; the top ten hold just over 1.4%. Sequenced: PBMCs. The receptors were gathered from a girl between 10 and 17 years old in good health and CMV-seronegative.

The chain joins TRBV11-3 to TRBJ2-3; perhaps TRBD2 as D (5 bases). Germline V gives CDR1 SGHNT, CDR2 YENEEA. V was pared by 5 bases and J by 3 bases, with 9 bases between. The CDR3 has 13 residues. The CDR3 DNA is TGTGCCAGCAGCGGACTGGGGACAGATACGCAGTATTTT. Protein sequence: CASSGLGTDTQYF.

This chain connects TRBV6-5 to TRBJ2-7; the match to TRBD1 covers 7 bases. Per germline, CDR1 MNHEY and CDR2 SVGAGI. CDR3 size: 14 residues. The trim removed 4 bases at V and 0 bases at J, leaving 3 bases unmatched. The CDR3 sequence: CASSSDRVSYEQYF. CDR3 in DNA: TGTGCCAGCAGTTCTGACAGGGTCTCCTACGAGCAGTACTTC.

The CDR3 sequence is CASSQGRGNEQFF. CDR3 coding DNA: TGCGCCAGCAGCCAAGGTAGGGGAAATGAGCAGTTCTTC. This sequence joins TRBV4-3 and TRBJ2-1; TRBD1 might be the D (5 bases). V was shortened by 1 base and J by 7 bases, with 8 bases between the two germline ends. The length of the CDR3 is 13 residues. Germline V gene lookup returns CDR1 LGHNA and CDR2 YSLEER.

The genes are TRBV19 and TRBJ2-7; the match to TRBD1 covers 8 bases. CDR3 length: 16 residues. The germline CDR1 and CDR2 sequences are LNHDA and SQIVND (reference sequence). The ends lost 2 bases at V and 0 bases at J; junction bases unmatched: 6. The CDR3 loop is CASSINRGKSSYEQYF. CDR3 nucleotides: TGTGCCAGTAGTATAAACAGGGGGAAGAGCTCCTACGAGCAGTACTTC.

The chain is built from TRBV6-5 and TRBJ2-7, with 8 positions matching TRBD1. Germline V gives CDR1 MNHEY, CDR2 SVGAGI. After removal of 5 bases from V and 11 bases from J, the junction contained 5 bases not matched to a gene. The CDR3 runs 11 residues. The CDR3 sequence: CASSDPGGEYF. The CDR3 DNA sequence: TGTGCCAGCAGTGACCCAGGGGGCGAGTACTTC.

V and J are TRBV5-1 and TRBJ2-6; D is ambiguous. The CDR3 runs to 16 residues. The V and J ends lost 0 bases and 2 bases respectively, with 9 bases between them. Germline assignment: CDR1 SGHRS and CDR2 YFSETQ. The chain's CDR3 is CASSLDGAPGANVLTF. CDR3 nucleotides: TGCGCCAGCAGCTTGGACGGAGCCCCTGGGGCCAACGTCCTGACTTTC.

The chain carries TRBV7-9 and TRBJ1-3, with a possible D match to TRBD1 (5 bases). The germline V and J ends were trimmed by 4 bases and 8 bases, with 18 bases remaining between them. The germline V gene has CDR1 SEHNR and CDR2 FQNEAQ (reference sequence). This CDR3 has 15 amino acids. DNA for the CDR3: TGTGCCAGCAGCTCTACAGGTCGAAGTACGGACACCATATATTTT. Translation: CASSSTGRSTDTIYF.

The chain employs TRBV27 and TRBJ2-4; possibly TRBD1 for D (5 bases). Trimming took off 8 bases at V and 0 bases at J, with 14 bases between the two ends. Germline V lookup: CDR1 MNHEY, CDR2 SMNVEV (reference sequence). This CDR3 contains 15 residues. CDR3 bases: TGTGCCAGCGGATCAAGGGGTCTAGCCAAAAACATTCAGTACTTC. This sequence encodes CASGSRGLAKNIQYF.

The chain is built from TRBV6-6 and TRBJ1-5, with TRBD1 as a possible D gene (6 bases). Germline V lookup: CDR1 MNHNY, CDR2 SVGAGI (reference sequence). Trimming took off 6 bases at V and 1 base at J, with 16 bases between the two ends. This CDR3 comprises 16 residues. CDR3 residues: CASRNITGLSNQPQHF. The CDR3 region has the DNA TGTGCCAGCAGAAACATCACAGGGCTGAGCAATCAGCCCCAGCATTTT.

V usage is TRBV7-9 and J usage is TRBJ2-1; perhaps TRBD2 as D (6 bases). The ends were cut back, 3 bases at V and 3 bases at J, with 9 bases in the middle. Germline lookup yields CDR1 SEHNR and CDR2 FQNEAQ (reference sequence). This CDR3 is 14 amino acids long. Here the CDR3 reads CASSLAGSYNEQFF. The CDR3 DNA reads TGTGCCAGCAGCTTGGCCGGGAGCTACAATGAGCAGTTCTTC.

The chain is built from TRBV9 and TRBJ1-2; D call uncertain. CDR3 length equals 15 residues. Germline loops: CDR1 SGDLS, CDR2 YYNGEE. The V gene lost 0 bases and the J gene lost 0 bases, with 9 bases spanning the gap. The CDR3 sequence: CASSVAGVPNYGYTF. CDR3 sequence (DNA): TGTGCCAGCAGCGTAGCGGGAGTCCCTAACTATGGCTACACCTTC.

The chain uses TRBV30 and TRBJ2-1, with a possible D match to TRBD2 (6 bases). CDR3 size: 14 residues. Germline V gene data show CDR1 as GTSNPN and CDR2 as SVGIG (reference sequence). Trimming cost V 0 bases and J 3 bases, with 9 bases left between them. The CDR3 here is CAWSVQDYYNEQFF. The CDR3 DNA follows: TGTGCCTGGAGTGTACAGGACTACTACAATGAGCAGTTCTTC.

The V call is TRBV30, the J call TRBJ1-3; D is undetermined. The V end lost 4 bases, the J end lost 0 bases, and 13 bases lay between the germline ends. Germline values: CDR1 GTSNPN, CDR2 SVGIG (reference sequence). The CDR3 totals 15 residues. CDR3 sequence: CAWKEGNGSGNTIYF. In DNA form, the CDR3 reads TGTGCCTGGAAGGAGGGTAACGGCTCTGGAAACACCATATATTTT.

The J gene is TRBJ2-2, the V gene TRBV28; 9 nucleotides align to TRBD2. V trimming: 3 bases; J trimming: 7 bases; junction bases outside the gene matches: 18. The CDR3 contains 19 residues. Germline V gene data show CDR1 as MDHEN and CDR2 as SYDVKM. The CDR3 DNA follows: TGTGCCAGCAGTTTTATGTCGGGGCGGGAGGGCCTTGGTGTCGGGGAGCTGTTTTTT. Residues: CASSFMSGREGLGVGELFF.

The chain combines TRBV27 with TRBJ1-1; TRBD1 is a possible D gene (5 bases). The germline V and J ends were trimmed by 5 bases and 6 bases, with 13 bases remaining between them. The CDR3 length is 13 residues. Germline V CDR1 and CDR2: MNHEY, SMNVEV (reference sequence). CDR3: CASSPWEGAEAFF. The CDR3 DNA follows: TGTGCCAGCAGTCCCTGGGAAGGGGCTGAAGCTTTCTTT.

The chain joins TRBV19 to TRBJ1-4; 7 bases align to TRBD1. The CDR3 runs to 15 residues. V trimming: 5 bases; J trimming: 8 bases; junction bases outside the gene matches: 11. Germline CDR1 and CDR2: LNHDA and SQIVND (reference sequence). The CDR3 is CASSPQDRPEEKLFF. The CDR3 DNA sequence: TGTGCCAGTAGTCCTCAGGACAGGCCCGAGGAAAAACTGTTTTTT.

The chain couples TRBV19 to TRBJ1-1; D remains ambiguous. The CDR3 is 16 residues long. V was trimmed by 3 bases and J by 1 base, leaving 15 bases between them. The V gene's germline CDR1 is LNHDA and CDR2 SQIVND (reference sequence). Written as DNA, the CDR3 is TGTGCCAGTAGTATCTTAGATCCTGGGCAGAACACTGAAGCTTTCTTT. This codes for CASSILDPGQNTEAFF.

The chain uses TRBV4-3 and TRBJ1-2; tentatively, D is TRBD1 (5 bases). Trimming took 0 bases from V and 8 from J, leaving 16 bases between them. Germline V gives CDR1 LGHNA, CDR2 YSLEER. The CDR3 contains 15 residues. The CDR3 loop is CASSQEGSGARGYTF. CDR3 sequence (DNA): TGCGCCAGCAGCCAAGAGGGTAGCGGGGCGAGAGGCTACACCTTC.

The chain carries TRBV2 and TRBJ1-5; 7 bases are shared with TRBD1. The CDR3 has 15 residues. CDR1 is SNHLY and CDR2 is FYNNEI in the germline V gene. The trim removed 6 bases at V and 0 bases at J, leaving 5 bases unmatched. The CDR3 nucleotides are TGTGCCAGCAGACCGGGACAGCCTAGCAATCAGCCCCAGCATTTT. It yields the protein CASRPGQPSNQPQHF.

The chain is built from TRBV5-6 and TRBJ1-2, with D unresolved. The CDR3 loop spans 15 amino acids. With 5 bases removed from V and 0 bases from J, the gap between germline ends came to 14 bases. CDR1 and CDR2 from the germline V gene are SGHDT and YYEEEE. In nucleotides, the CDR3 is TGTGCCAGCAGAAAGAGTACAGAAACTAACTATGGCTACACCTTC. Its translation: CASRKSTETNYGYTF.

The chain carries TRBV16 and TRBJ1-2, with D possibly matching TRBD1 (6 bases). Trimming left V 0 bases short and J 4 bases short, with 9 bases between. The CDR3 is 14 residues long. CDR1 is KGHSY and CDR2 is FQNENV in the germline V gene. CDR3 sequence reads: CASSQSRTVYGYTF. The DNA for the CDR3 is TGTGCCAGCAGCCAATCCCGGACAGTCTATGGCTACACCTTC. The variable domain in full, with the rest retrieved from reference TRBV16 and TRBJ1-2, is GEEVAQTPKHLVRGEGQKAKLYCAPIKGHSYVFWYQQVLKNEFKFLISFQNENVFDETGMPKERFSAKCLPNSPCSLEIQATKLEDSAVYFCASSQSRTVYGYTFGSGTRLTVV.

The DNA for the CDR3 is TGCGCCAGCAGCCGCTCGACAGACCGTACTTACAATGAGCAGTTCTTC. This gives the protein CASSRSTDRTYNEQFF. V is TRBV4-3 and J is TRBJ2-1, with D maybe TRBD1 (5 bases). Trimming took 4 bases from V and 4 from J, leaving 17 bases between them. The CDR3 consists of 16 residues. Per the germline V gene, CDR1 is LGHNA and CDR2 is YSLEER.